These T cell receptor beta chains were read from a single sample in a study of PD-L1 blockade in urothelial cancer. Measured with immunoSEQ multiplex PCR; TCRdb has only the in-frame clones, and not every one. The table has more than 65,000 clones, roughly 90% seen once. Sequencing used PBMCs, obtained around atezolizumab (anti-PD-L1) treatment. These receptors were obtained from a woman in her sixties or seventies with urothelial cancer. Each CDR3 is given with its conserved first and last residue. The D gene is left open where the match is weak. Size is stated for part of the rows, as once, few or many counts, or as a class when the clone is expanded.

v_gene	j_gene	d_gene	abundance	CDR3aa	CDR3nt
TRBV5-1	TRBJ2-5	NA	NA	CASSPLDQETQYF	TGCGCCAGCAGCCCTCTCGACCAAGAGACCCAGTACTTC
TRBV5-1	TRBJ2-3	TRBD2	NA	CASSLDPPGLGADTQYF	TGCGCCAGCAGCTTGGACCCCCCGGGACTAGGGGCAGATACGCAGTATTTT
TRBV19	TRBJ1-2	TRBD1	NA	CASIGARTGMGGNGYTF	TGTGCCAGTATAGGAGCCAGGACAGGGATGGGAGGAAATGGCTACACCTTC
TRBV5-5	TRBJ2-1	NA	once	CASSFRVDYNEQFF	TGTGCCAGCAGCTTCAGGGTGGACTACAATGAGCAGTTCTTC
TRBV6-1	TRBJ2-7	TRBD2	NA	CAGRLAGDHGEQYF	TGTGCCGGCAGACTAGCGGGGGACCACGGGGAGCAGTACTTC
TRBV9	TRBJ1-4	TRBD1	once	CASSQGTGDYEKLFF	TGTGCCAGCAGCCAAGGGACAGGAGACTATGAAAAACTGTTTTTT
TRBV9	TRBJ2-7	NA	NA	CASSVGGGGLALGYEQYF	TGTGCCAGCAGCGTAGGAGGAGGAGGGTTGGCCCTCGGGTACGAGCAGTACTTC
TRBV11-2	TRBJ1-3	NA	NA	CASTLFGGSSGNTIYF	TGTGCCAGCACCCTGTTCGGGGGAAGCTCTGGAAACACCATATATTTT
TRBV16	TRBJ1-1	NA	NA	CASSQSLTEAFF	TGTGCCAGCAGCCAATCCCTGACTGAAGCTTTCTTT
TRBV2	TRBJ1-2	NA	NA	CASSERQVYGYTF	TGTGCCAGCAGTGAGAGACAGGTATATGGCTACACCTTC
TRBV5-1	TRBJ1-1	TRBD1	once	CASSPTGQGTEAFF	TGCGCCAGCAGCCCGACCGGACAGGGCACTGAAGCTTTCTTT
TRBV10-2	TRBJ2-1	TRBD2	NA	CASALAGGNEQFF	TGCGCCAGCGCTCTAGCGGGAGGAAATGAGCAGTTCTTC
TRBV23-1	TRBJ1-5	TRBD1	NA	CASSQSRGGPQGDGNQPQHF	TGCGCCAGCAGTCAATCGAGGGGTGGGCCACAGGGGGATGGCAATCAGCCCCAGCATTTT
TRBV4-3	TRBJ2-7	TRBD1	once	CASSQGRQGGYEQYF	TGCGCCAGCAGCCAAGGCAGACAGGGTGGGTACGAGCAGTACTTC
TRBV7-6	TRBJ2-3	TRBD2	NA	CASSHRLAGGTDTQYF	TGTGCCAGCAGCCACCGACTAGCGGGGGGCACAGATACGCAGTATTTT
TRBV5-6	TRBJ1-2	NA	NA	CASSAVQTVYGYTF	TGTGCCAGCAGCGCCGTCCAGACAGTCTATGGCTACACCTTC
TRBV6-1	TRBJ1-2	NA	NA	CASRMGLSYGYTF	TGTGCCAGCAGAATGGGACTTTCCTATGGCTACACCTTC
TRBV4-1	TRBJ2-7	NA	NA	CASGRTEDFSEQYF	TGCGCCAGCGGCCGGACAGAAGATTTTTCCGAGCAGTACTTC
TRBV7-3	TRBJ2-5	NA	NA	CASSFRGGGGETQYF	TGTGCCAGCAGCTTTCGAGGGGGCGGAGGGGAGACCCAGTACTTC
TRBV19	TRBJ1-2	TRBD1	NA	CASKGSGTVYGYTF	TGTGCCAGCAAGGGTTCCGGGACAGTCTATGGCTACACCTTC
TRBV6-6	TRBJ2-3	NA	NA	CASSLQWLSTDTQYF	TGTGCCAGCAGCTTACAGTGGCTCAGCACAGATACGCAGTATTTT
TRBV4-2	TRBJ1-6	NA	NA	CASSRDGVPGDSPLHF	TGTGCCAGCAGCCGGGACGGGGTCCCAGGGGATTCACCCCTCCACTTT
TRBV4-2	TRBJ2-2	NA	once	CASRRSSNTGELFF	TGTGCCAGCAGACGGAGCTCGAACACCGGGGAGCTGTTTTTT
TRBV11-2	TRBJ2-7	TRBD1	NA	CASSLGTGRHYEQYF	TGTGCCAGCAGCTTGGGGACAGGGAGGCACTACGAGCAGTACTTC
TRBV19	TRBJ1-2	TRBD1	NA	CASNLGQGSANYGYTF	TGTGCCAGTAATCTCGGACAGGGGTCAGCTAACTATGGCTACACCTTC
TRBV19	TRBJ2-7	TRBD2	NA	CASSTGTSGSYEQYF	TGTGCCAGTAGTACAGGGACCAGCGGGAGTTACGAGCAGTACTTC
TRBV6-5	TRBJ2-1	NA	NA	CASSYSPSVNEQFF	TGTGCCAGCAGTTACTCGCCGAGCGTCAATGAGCAGTTCTTC
TRBV28	TRBJ2-1	TRBD2	NA	CASSPFGLAGNNEQFF	TGTGCCAGCAGTCCCTTCGGACTAGCGGGTAACAATGAGCAGTTCTTC